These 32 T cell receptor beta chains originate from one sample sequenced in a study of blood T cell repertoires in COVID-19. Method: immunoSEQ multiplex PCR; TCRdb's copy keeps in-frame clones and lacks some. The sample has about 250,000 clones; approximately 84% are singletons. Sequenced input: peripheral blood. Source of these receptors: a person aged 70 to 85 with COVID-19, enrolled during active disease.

CDR3 DNA: TGTGCCAGCAGCCAAGGCGGACAGGGTCAGAATTCACCCCTCCACTTT. Translating gives CASSQGGQGQNSPLHF. The genes are TRBV3-1 (or the pseudogene TRBV3-2) and TRBJ1-6; 8 nucleotides agree with TRBD1. The trim removed 1 base at V and 7 bases at J, leaving 6 bases unmatched. Germline V gene lookup returns CDR1 LGHDT and CDR2 YNNKEL (reference sequence). CDR3 size: 16 residues.

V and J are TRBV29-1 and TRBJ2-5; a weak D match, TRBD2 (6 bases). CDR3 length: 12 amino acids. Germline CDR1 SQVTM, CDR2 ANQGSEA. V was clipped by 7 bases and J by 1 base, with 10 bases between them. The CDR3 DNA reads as TGCAGCGCGGGACTGCTCCAAGAGACCCAGTACTTC. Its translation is CSAGLLQETQYF. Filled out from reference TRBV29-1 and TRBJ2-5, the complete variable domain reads SAVISQKPSRDICQRGTSLTIQCQVDSQVTMMFWYRQQPGQSLTLIATANQGSEATYESGFVIDKFPISRPNLTFSTLTVSNMSPEDSSIYLCSAGLLQETQYFGPGTRLLVL.

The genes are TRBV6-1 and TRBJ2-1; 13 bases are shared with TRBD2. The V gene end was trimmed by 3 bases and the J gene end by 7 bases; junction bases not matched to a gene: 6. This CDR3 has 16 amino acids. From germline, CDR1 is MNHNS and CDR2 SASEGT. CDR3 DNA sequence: TGTGCCAGCAGTGACACGTGGACTAGCGGGAGTAATGAGCAGTTCTTC. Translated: CASSDTWTSGSNEQFF.

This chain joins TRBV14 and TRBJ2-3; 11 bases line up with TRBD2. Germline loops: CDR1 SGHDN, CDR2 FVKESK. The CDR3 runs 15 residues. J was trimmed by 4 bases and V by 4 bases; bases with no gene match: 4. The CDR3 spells CASSRLAGGADTQYF. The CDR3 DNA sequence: TGTGCCAGCAGCCGCCTAGCGGGAGGTGCAGATACGCAGTATTTT.

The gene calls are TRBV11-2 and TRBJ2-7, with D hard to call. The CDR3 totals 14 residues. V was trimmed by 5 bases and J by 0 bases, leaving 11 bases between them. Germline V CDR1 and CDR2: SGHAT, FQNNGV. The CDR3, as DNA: TGTGCCAGCAGCAAAACACGGAGCTCCTACGAGCAGTACTTC. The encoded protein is CASSKTRSSYEQYF.

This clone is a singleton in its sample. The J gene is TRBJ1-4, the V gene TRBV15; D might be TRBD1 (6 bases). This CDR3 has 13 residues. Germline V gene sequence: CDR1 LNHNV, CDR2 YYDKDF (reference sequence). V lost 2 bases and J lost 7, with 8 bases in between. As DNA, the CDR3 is TGTGCCACCAGCAGACTCAGGGGTGAAAAACTGTTTTTT. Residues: CATSRLRGEKLFF. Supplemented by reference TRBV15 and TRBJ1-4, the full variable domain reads DAMVIQNPRYQVTQFGKPVTLSCSQTLNHNVMYWYQQKSSQAPKLLFHYYDKDFNNEADTPDNFQSRRPNTSFCFLDIRSPGLGDTAMYLCATSRLRGEKLFFGSGTQLSVL.

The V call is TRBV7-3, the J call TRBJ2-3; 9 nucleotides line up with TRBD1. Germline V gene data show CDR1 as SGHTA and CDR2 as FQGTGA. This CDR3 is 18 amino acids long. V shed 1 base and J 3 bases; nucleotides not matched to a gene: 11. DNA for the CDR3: TGTGCCAGCAGCTTAAGGGGGACAGGGAGGGTAGCGACAGATACGCAGTATTTT. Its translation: CASSLRGTGRVATDTQYF. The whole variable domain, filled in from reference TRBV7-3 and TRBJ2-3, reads GAGVSQTPSNKVTEKGKYVELRCDPISGHTALYWYRQSLGQGPEFLIYFQGTGAADDSGLPNDRFFAVRPEGSVSTLKIQRTERGDSAVYLCASSLRGTGRVATDTQYFGPGTRLTVL.

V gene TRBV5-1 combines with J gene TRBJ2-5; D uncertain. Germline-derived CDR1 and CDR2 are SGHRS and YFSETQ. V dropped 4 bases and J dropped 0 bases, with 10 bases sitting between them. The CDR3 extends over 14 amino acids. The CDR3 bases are TGCGCCAGCAGCGCACAGCAATACCAAGAGACCCAGTACTTC. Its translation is CASSAQQYQETQYF.

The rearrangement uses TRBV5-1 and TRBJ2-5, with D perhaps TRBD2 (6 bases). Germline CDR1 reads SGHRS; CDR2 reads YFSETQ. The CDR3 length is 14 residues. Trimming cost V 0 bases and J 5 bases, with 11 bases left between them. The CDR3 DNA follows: TGCGCCAGCAGCTTGGGGAGGGATCGGGAGACCCAGTACTTC. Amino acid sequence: CASSLGRDRETQYF.

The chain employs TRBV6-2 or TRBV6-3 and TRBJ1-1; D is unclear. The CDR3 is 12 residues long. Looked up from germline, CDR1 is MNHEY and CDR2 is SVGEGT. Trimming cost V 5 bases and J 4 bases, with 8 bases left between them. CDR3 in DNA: TGTGCCAGCAGTCCAGTTGTCACTGAAGCTTTCTTT. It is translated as CASSPVVTEAFF.

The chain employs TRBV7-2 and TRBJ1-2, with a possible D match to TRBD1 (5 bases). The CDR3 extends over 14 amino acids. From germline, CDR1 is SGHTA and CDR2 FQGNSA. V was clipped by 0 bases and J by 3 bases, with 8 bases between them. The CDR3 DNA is TGTGCCAGCAGCTTAGCGGGGCGGTACTATGGCTACACCTTC. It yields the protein CASSLAGRYYGYTF. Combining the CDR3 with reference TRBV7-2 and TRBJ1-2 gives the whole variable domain GAGVSQSPSNKVTEKGKDVELRCDPISGHTALYWYRQSLGQGLEFLIYFQGNSAPDKSGLPSDRFSAERTGGSVSTLTIQRTQQEDSAVYLCASSLAGRYYGYTFGSGTRLTVV.

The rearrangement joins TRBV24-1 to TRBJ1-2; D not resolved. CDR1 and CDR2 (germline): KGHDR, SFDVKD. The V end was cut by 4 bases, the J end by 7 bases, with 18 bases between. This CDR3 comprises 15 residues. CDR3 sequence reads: CATSDPRKAAGGYTF. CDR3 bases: TGTGCCACCAGTGACCCCAGAAAGGCCGCGGGTGGCTACACCTTC.

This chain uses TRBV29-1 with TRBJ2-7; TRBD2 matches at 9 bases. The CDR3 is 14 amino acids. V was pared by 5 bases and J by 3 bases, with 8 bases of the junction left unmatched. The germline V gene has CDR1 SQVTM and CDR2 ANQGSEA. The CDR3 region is CSVWGELAGYEQYF. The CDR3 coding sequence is TGCAGCGTTTGGGGGGAACTAGCGGGCTACGAGCAGTACTTC.

The CDR3 reads CASSSTRGASYEQYF. The CDR3 nucleotides read TGTGCCAGCAGTTCTACACGGGGGGCTTCCTACGAGCAGTACTTC. The chain employs TRBV6-5 and TRBJ2-7; D possibly corresponds to TRBD2 (7 bases). Between the trimmed V and J ends, which lost 4 bases and 1 base, there was a span of 14 bases. CDR3 length: 15 amino acids. Germline V gives CDR1 MNHEY, CDR2 SVGAGI.

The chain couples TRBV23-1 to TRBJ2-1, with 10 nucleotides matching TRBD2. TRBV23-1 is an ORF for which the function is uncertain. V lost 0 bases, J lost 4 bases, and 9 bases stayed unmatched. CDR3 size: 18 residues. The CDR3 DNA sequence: TGCGCCAGCAGTCAATCTCCCGGTAGGACTAGCGGTTACAATGAGCAGTTCTTC. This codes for CASSQSPGRTSGYNEQFF.

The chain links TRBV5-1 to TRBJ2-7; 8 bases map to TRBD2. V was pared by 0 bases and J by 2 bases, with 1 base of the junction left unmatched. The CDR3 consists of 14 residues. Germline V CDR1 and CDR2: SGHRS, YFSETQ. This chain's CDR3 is CASSLDGGAYEQYF. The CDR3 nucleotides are TGCGCCAGCAGCTTGGACGGGGGGGCCTACGAGCAGTACTTC.

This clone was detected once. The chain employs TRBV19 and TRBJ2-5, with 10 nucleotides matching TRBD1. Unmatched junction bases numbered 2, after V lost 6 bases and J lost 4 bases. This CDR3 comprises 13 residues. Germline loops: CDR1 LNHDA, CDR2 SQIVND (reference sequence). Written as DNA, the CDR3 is TGTGCCAGTAGGGGACAGGGGACAGAGACCCAGTACTTC. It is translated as CASRGQGTETQYF.

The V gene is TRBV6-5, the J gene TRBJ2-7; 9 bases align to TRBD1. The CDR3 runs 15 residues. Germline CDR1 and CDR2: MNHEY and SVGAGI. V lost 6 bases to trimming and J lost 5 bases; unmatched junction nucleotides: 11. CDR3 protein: CASRDRDRVRDEQYF. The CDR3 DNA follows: TGTGCCAGCAGAGACCGGGACAGGGTGCGCGACGAGCAGTACTTC.

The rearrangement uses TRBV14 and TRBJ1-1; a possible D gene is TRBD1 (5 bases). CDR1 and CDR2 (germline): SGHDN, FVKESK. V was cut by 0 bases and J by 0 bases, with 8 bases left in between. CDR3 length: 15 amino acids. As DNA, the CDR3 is TGTGCCAGCAGCCAAGATTGGGGGGTGAACACTGAAGCTTTCTTT. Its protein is CASSQDWGVNTEAFF.

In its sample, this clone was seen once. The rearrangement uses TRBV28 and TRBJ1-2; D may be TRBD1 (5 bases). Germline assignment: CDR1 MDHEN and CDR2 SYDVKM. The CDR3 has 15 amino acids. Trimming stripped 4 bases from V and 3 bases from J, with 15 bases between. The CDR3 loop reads CASSSGPGAHYGYTF. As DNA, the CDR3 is TGTGCCAGCAGTTCCGGCCCTGGGGCCCACTATGGCTACACCTTC.

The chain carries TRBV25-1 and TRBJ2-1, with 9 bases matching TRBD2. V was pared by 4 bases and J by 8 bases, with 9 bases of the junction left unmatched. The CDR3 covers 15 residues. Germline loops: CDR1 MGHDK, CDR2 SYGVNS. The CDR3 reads CASSGLRGRGHEQFF. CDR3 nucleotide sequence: TGTGCCAGCAGTGGCCTGCGCGGGAGGGGACATGAGCAGTTCTTC.

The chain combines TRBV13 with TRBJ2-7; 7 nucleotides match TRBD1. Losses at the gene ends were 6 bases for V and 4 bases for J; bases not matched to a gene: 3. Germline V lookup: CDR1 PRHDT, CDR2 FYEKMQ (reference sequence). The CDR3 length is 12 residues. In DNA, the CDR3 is TGTGCCAGCAGTCGACAGGGATACGAGCAGTACTTC. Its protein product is CASSRQGYEQYF.

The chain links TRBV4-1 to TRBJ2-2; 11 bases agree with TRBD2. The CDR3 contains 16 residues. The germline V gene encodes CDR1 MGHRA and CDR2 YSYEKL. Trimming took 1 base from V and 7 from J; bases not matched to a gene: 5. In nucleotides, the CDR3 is TGCGCCAGCAGCCAAGGACTAGCGGGAAAGAGCGGGGAGCTGTTTTTT. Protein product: CASSQGLAGKSGELFF.

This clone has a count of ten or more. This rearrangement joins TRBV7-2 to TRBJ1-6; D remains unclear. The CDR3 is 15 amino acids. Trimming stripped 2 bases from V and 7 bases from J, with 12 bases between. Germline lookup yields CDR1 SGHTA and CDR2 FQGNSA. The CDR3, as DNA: TGTGCCAGCAGCTTATTGAGATTTCAAAATTCACCCCTCCACTTT. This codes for CASSLLRFQNSPLHF.

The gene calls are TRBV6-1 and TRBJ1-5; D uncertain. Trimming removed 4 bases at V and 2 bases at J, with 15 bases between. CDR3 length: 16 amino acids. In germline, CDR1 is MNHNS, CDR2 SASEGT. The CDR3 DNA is TGTGCCAGCAGTGGAGCCCCCACAGCCGGCAATCAGCCCCAGCATTTT. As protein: CASSGAPTAGNQPQHF.

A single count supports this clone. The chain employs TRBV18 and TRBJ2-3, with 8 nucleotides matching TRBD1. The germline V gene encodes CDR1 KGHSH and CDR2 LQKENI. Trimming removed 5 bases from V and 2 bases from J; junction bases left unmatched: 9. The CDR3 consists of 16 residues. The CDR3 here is CASSTRTGFNTDTQYF. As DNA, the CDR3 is TGTGCCAGCTCAACACGGACAGGGTTCAACACAGATACGCAGTATTTT.

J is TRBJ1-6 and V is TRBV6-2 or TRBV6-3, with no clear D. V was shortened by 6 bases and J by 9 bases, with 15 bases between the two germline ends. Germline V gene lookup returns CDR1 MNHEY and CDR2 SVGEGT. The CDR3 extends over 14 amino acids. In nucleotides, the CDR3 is TGTGCCAGCAGCACGGGGAGGTTCAGTTCACCCCTCCACTTT. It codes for CASSTGRFSSPLHF.

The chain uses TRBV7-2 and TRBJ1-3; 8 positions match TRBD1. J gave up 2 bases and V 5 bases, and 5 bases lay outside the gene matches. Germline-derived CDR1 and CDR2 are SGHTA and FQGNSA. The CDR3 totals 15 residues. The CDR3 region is CASSAATGAGNTIYF. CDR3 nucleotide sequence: TGTGCCAGCAGCGCCGCGACAGGGGCTGGAAACACCATATATTTT.

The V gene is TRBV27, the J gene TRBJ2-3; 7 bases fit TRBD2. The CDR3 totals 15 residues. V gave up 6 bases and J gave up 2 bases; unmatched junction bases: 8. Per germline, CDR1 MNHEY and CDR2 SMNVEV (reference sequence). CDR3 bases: TGTGCCAGCAGCCCCGGGACTACTTACACAGATACGCAGTATTTT. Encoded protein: CASSPGTTYTDTQYF.

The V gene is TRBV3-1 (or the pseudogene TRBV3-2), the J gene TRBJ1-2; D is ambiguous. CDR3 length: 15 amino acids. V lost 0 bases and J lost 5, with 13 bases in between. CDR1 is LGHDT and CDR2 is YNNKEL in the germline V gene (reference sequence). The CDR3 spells CASSQELRSVYGYTF. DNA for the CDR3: TGTGCCAGCAGCCAAGAATTGAGGTCAGTGTATGGCTACACCTTC.

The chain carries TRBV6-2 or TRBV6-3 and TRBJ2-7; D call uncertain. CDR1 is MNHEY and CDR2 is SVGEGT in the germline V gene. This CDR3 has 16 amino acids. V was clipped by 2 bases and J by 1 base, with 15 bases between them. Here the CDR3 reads CASSYPSLSLSYEQYF. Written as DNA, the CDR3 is TGTGCCAGCAGTTACCCTTCACTAAGCCTTTCCTACGAGCAGTACTTC.

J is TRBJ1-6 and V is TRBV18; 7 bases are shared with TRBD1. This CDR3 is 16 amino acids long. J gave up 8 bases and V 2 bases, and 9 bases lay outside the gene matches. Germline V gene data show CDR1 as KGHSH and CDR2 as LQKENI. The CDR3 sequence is CASSPTTGLGDSPLHF. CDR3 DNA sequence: TGTGCCAGCTCACCAACGACAGGGTTAGGGGATTCACCCCTCCACTTT.